The entry that follows covers one T cell receptor beta chain sequence. What it recognizes is unknown. This record belongs to a study of T cell responses to AZD1222 COVID-19 vaccine. Trimming cost V 7 bases and J 7 bases, with 17 bases left between them. Germline V gene lookup returns CDR1 MNHEY and CDR2 SVGAGI. This CDR3 has 14 amino acids. Study-level results: Two AZD1222 doses significantly raised spike-specific TCR breadth and depth over controls. Reportedly, close to half of spike-specific TCRs are directed against unmutated variant regions. It was only a handful of AZD1222 recipients who were seropositive at baseline. Samples come after the peak T cell response, not at day 14.

Libraries were prepared by immunoSEQ multiplex PCR; TCRdb keeps only in-frame clonotypes and omits some of them. The sample lists over 110,000 clones; about 87% were seen once. The chain recombines TRBV6-5 with TRBJ2-1; D remains unclear. Sequenced here: peripheral blood, sampled on day 0 of AZD1222 vaccination. This TCR was recovered from an adult in good health. In nucleotides, the CDR3 is TGTGCCAGCACCCCCGGAATAATGGGAAATGAGCAGTTCTTC. This encodes CASTPGIMGNEQFF.